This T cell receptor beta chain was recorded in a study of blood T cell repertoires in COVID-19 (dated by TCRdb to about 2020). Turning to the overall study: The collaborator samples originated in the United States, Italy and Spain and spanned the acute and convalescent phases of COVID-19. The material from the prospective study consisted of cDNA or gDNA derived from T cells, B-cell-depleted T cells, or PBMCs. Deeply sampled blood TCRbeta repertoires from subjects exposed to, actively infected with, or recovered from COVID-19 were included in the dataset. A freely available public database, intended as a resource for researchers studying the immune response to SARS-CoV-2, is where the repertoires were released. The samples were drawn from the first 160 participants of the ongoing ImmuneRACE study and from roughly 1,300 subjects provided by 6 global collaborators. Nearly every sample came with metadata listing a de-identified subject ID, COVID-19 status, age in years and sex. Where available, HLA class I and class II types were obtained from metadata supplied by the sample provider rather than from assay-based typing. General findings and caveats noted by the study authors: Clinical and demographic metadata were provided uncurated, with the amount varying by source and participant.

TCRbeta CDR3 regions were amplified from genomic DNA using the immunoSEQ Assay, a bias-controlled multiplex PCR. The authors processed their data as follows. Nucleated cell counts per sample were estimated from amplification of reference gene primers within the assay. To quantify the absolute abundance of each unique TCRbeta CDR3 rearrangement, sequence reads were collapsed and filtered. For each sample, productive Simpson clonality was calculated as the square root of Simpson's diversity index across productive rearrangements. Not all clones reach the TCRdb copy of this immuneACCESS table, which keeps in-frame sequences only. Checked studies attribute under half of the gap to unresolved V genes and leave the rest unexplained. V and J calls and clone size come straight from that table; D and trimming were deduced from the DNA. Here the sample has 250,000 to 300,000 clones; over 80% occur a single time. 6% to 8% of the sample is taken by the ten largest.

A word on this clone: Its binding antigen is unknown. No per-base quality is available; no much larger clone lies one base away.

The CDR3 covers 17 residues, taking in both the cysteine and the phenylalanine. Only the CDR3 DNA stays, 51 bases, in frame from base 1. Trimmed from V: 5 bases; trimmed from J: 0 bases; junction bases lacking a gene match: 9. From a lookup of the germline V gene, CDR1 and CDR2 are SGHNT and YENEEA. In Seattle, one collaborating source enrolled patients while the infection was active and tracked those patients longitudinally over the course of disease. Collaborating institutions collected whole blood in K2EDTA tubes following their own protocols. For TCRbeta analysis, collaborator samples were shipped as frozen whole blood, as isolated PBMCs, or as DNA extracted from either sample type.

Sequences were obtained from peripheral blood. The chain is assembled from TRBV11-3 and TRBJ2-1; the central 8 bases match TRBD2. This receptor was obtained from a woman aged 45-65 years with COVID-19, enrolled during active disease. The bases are TGTGCCAGCAGCCCATGGACTAGCCAGAGCTCCTACAATGAGCAGTTCTTC. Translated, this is CASSPWTSQSSYNEQFF. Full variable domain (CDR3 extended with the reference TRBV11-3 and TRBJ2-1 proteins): EAGVVQSPRYKIIEKKQPVAFWCNPISGHNTLYWYLQNLGQGPELLIRYENEEAVDDSQLPKDRFSAERLKGVDSTLKIQPAELGDSAVYLCASSPWTSQSSYNEQFFGPGTRLTVL.